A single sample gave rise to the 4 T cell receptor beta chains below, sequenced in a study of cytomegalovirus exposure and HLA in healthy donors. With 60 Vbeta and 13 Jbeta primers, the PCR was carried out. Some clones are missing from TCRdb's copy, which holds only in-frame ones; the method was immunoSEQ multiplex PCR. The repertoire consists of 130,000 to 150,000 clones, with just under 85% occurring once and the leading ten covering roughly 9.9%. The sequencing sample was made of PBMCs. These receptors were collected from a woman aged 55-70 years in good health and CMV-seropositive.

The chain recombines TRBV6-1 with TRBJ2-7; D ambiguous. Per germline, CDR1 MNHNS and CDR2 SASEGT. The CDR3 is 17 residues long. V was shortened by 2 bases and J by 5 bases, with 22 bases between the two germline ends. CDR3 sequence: CASSESGGHLYFHEQYF. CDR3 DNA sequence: TGTGCCAGCAGTGAAAGTGGTGGGCACCTCTATTTTCACGAGCAGTACTTC.

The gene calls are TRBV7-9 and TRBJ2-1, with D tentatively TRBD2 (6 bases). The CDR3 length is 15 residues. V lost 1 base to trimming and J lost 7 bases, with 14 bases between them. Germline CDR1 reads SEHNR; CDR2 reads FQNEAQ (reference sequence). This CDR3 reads CASSLEAGWRNEQFF. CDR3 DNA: TGTGCCAGCAGCTTAGAGGCGGGATGGAGGAATGAGCAGTTCTTC.

Written as DNA, the CDR3 is TGTGCCAGCAGCACCGGGGACAGGGGCAGCAATCAGCCCCAGCATTTT. Protein: CASSTGDRGSNQPQHF. The chain has TRBV21-1 and TRBJ1-5; the table calls TRBD1, which could not be checked here. TRBV21-1 corresponds to a pseudogene. This CDR3 is 16 amino acids long.

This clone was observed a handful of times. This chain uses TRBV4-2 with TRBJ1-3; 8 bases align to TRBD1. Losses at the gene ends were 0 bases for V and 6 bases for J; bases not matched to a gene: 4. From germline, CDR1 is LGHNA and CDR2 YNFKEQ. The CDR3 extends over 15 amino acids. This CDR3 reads CASSQDGGQENTIYF. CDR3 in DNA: TGTGCCAGCAGCCAAGATGGGGGACAGGAAAACACCATATATTTT.